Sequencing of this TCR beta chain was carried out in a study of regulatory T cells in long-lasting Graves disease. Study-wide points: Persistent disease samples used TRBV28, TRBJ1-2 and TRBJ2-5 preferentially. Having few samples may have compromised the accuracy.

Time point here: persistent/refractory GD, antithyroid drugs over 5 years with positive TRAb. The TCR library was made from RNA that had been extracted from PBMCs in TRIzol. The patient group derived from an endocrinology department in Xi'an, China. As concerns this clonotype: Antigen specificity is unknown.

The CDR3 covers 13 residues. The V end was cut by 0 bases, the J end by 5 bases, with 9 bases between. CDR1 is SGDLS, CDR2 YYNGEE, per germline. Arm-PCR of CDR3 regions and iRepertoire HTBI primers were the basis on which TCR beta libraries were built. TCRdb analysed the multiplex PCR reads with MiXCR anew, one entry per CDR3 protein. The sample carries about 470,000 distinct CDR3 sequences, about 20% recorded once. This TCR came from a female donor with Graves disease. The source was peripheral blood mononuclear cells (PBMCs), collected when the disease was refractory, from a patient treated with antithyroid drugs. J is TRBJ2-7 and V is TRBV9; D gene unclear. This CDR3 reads CASSVVGSHEQYF. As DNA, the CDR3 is TGTGCCAGCAGCGTAGTAGGCAGCCACGAGCAGTACTTC.